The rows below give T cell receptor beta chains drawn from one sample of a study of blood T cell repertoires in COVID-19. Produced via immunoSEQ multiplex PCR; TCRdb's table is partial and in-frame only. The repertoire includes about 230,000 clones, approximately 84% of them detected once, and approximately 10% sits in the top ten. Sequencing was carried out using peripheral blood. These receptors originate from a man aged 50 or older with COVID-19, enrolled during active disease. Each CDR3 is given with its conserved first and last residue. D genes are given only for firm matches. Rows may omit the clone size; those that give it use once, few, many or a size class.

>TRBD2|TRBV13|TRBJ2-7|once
TGTGCCAGCAGCTTAGCCGGGACTAGGACGGCCGAGCAGTACTTC
CASSLAGTRTAEQYF
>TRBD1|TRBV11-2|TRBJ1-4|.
TGTGCCAGCAGCTCAGACCGACAGGGTAATGAAAAACTGTTTTTT
CASSSDRQGNEKLFF
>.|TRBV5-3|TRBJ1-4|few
TGTGCCAGAAGCTTCATTGCAACTAATGAAAAACTGTTTTTT
CARSFIATNEKLFF
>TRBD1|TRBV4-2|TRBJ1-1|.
TGTGCCAGCAGCCAAGTAGTCAGGACAGGGGGCCCGAACACTGAAGCTTTCTTT
CASSQVVRTGGPNTEAFF
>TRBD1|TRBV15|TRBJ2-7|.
TGTGCCACCAGCAGGGGGACAGGAGTTTCCTACGAGCAGTACTTC
CATSRGTGVSYEQYF
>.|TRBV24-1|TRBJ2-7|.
TGTGCCACCAGTGATTTGGCCCTGCGTGAGCAGTACTTC
CATSDLALREQYF
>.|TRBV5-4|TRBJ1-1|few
TGTGCCAGCACTACGGGAGACACTGAAGCTTTCTTT
CASTTGDTEAFF
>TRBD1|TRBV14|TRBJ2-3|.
TGTGCCAGCAGCCCAGGACAGGGGTGGACAGATACGCAGTATTTT
CASSPGQGWTDTQYF
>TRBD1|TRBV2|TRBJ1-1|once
TGTGCCAGCAGGCCAGACAGGGGAGGTACTGAAGCTTTCTTT
CASRPDRGGTEAFF
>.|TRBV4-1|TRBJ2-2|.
TGCGCCAGCAGCCAAGATTTGGGACACCGGGGAGCTGTTTTT
CASSQDLGHRGAVF
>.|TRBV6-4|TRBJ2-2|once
TGTGCCAGCAGCGCTGTTAGCACCGGGGAGCTGTTTTTT
CASSAVSTGELFF
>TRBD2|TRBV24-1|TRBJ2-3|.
TGTGCCACCAGTGATCCCGGGACTAGCGGAGGCACAGATACGCAGTATTTT
CATSDPGTSGGTDTQYF
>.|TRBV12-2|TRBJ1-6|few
TGTGCAAGTCGCTCTGAGGGGGTGAGGCTAACCGGACAGTATAATTCACCCCTCCACTTT
CASRSEGVRLTGQYNSPLHF
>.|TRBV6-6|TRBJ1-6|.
TGTGCCAGCACCGTGACAGCAAATAATTCACCCCTCCACTTT
CASTVTANNSPLHF
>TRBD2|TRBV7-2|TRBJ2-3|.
TGTGCCAGCACCCCTAGCGGGGGGGGGACAGATACGCAGTATTTT
CASTPSGGGTDTQYF
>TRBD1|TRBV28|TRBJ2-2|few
TGTGCCAGCAGTTTAGACAGGGGGGATTTCACCGGGGAGCTGTTTTTT
CASSLDRGDFTGELFF
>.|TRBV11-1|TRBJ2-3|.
TGTGCCAGCAGCTTCGGGGGGCGGGCCACAGATACGCAGTATTTT
CASSFGGRATDTQYF
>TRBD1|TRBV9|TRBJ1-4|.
TGTGCCAGCAGCTATACAGGGGGTGTAACTAATGAAAAACTGTTTTTT
CASSYTGGVTNEKLFF
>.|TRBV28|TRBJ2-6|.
TGTGCCAGCAGTTTCCACTCTGGGGCCAACGTCCTGACTTTC
CASSFHSGANVLTF
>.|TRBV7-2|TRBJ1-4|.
TGTGCCAGCAGCTTAAGCACAGGGCAAAAACTGTTTTTT
CASSLSTGQKLFF
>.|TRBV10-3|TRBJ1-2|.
TGTGCCATAAACACCGCTAGCTATGGCTACACCTTC
CAINTASYGYTF
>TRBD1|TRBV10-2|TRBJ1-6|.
TGCGCCAGCAGTGAGGCAGGGGGCGATTCACCCCTCCACTTT
CASSEAGGDSPLHF
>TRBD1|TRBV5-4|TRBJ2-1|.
TGTGCCAGCAGCCTCCTAGGACAGGGGGATGAGCAGTTCTTC
CASSLLGQGDEQFF
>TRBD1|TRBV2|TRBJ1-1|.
TGTGCCAGCAACCTGGACAGGCTTAACACTGAAGCTTTCTTT
CASNLDRLNTEAFF
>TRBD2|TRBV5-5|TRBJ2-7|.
TGTGCCAGCAGCCCGTGGGGGGGGAGCTCCTACGAGCAGTACTTC
CASSPWGGSSYEQYF
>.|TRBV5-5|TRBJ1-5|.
TGTGCCAGCAGCTTTTCGATCACGAGTTACGCCGATCAGCCCCAGCATTTT
CASSFSITSYADQPQHF
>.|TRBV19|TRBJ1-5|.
TGTGCCAGTAGTACACAGGGAGGCAATCAGCCCCAGCATTTT
CASSTQGGNQPQHF
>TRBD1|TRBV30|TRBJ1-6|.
TGTGCCTGGAACCGGGACAGGGGGCAAAGGGGTCGTAATTCACCCCTCCACTTT
CAWNRDRGQRGRNSPLHF
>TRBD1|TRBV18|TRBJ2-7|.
TGTGCCAGCTCACCACGGACAGGGTTCTACGAGCAGTACTTC
CASSPRTGFYEQYF
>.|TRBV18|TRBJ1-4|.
TGTGCCAGCTCACCCGCGGCCAGGGAACGTTCAACTAATGAAAAACTGTTTTTT
CASSPAARERSTNEKLFF
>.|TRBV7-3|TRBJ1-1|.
TGTGCCAGCAGTCCCGGGGGACTCGCTGAAGCTTTCTTT
CASSPGGLAEAFF
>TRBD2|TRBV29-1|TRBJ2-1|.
TGCAGCGTGCGCAGGGAGGGTCTAGCCTCCTACAATGAGCAGTTCTTC
CSVRREGLASYNEQFF
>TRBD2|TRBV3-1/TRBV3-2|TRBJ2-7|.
TGTGCCAGCAAACTAGCGACCGACTCCTACGAGCAGTACTTC
CASKLATDSYEQYF
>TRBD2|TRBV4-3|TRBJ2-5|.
TGCGCCAGCAGCCAAGATACGGGACTAGATTTGGAGACCCAGTACTTC
CASSQDTGLDLETQYF
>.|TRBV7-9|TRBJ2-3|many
TGTGCCAGCAGCTTAGTTGAAAGGGGGACAGATACGCAGTATTTT
CASSLVERGTDTQYF
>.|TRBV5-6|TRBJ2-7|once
TGTGCCAGCAGCCCTTCCCACCGAGCGGTGCAGTACTTC
CASSPSHRAVQYF
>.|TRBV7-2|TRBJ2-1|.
TGTGCCAGCAGCTTAGGACAGCGTAATGAGCAGTTCTTC
CASSLGQRNEQFF
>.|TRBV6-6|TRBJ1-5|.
TGTGCCAGCAGTTACGACTGGTCGCAGCCCCAGCATTTT
CASSYDWSQPQHF
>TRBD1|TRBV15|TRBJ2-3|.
TGTGCCACCAGCAGAGCGTTGCTGAGGGGGCATGGCACAGATACGCAGTATTTT
CATSRALLRGHGTDTQYF
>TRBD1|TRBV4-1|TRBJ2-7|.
TGCGCCAGCAGCCCTGGGACAGGGGGTTCCTACGAGCAGTACTTC
CASSPGTGGSYEQYF
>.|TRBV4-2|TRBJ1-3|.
TGTGCCAGCAGCCACACGCAGGGCCTCAACTCTGGAAACACCATATATTTT
CASSHTQGLNSGNTIYF